This entry is about one T cell receptor (beta chain). Its antigen is as yet unknown. At the survey level, the v3.0 immunoSEQ assay was run. The table came from immunoSEQ multiplex PCR; TCRdb's copy has only in-frame clones and leaves some out. Of around 24,000 clones listed, roughly four fifths are singletons. Germline CDR1 reads SGHTA; CDR2 reads FQGTGA. The germline V and J ends were trimmed by 6 bases and 0 bases, with 16 bases remaining between them. The CDR3 covers 16 residues. This entry belongs to a study of long-term antiretroviral therapy in people with HIV. Study-level results: In HIV, the repertoires covered a tighter span of CDR3 lengths than in controls. No data on ART adherence, viral resistance or therapy changes.

The TCR originated in a man in his fifties with HIV. J is TRBJ2-3 and V is TRBV7-3; TRBD1 is a possible D gene (5 bases). The source was unsorted PBMCs, collected 0.4 years after starting antiretroviral therapy. The CDR3 bases are TGTGCCAGCAGTTCGACAAGGGGTGCTAGCACAGATACGCAGTATTTT. It is translated as CASSSTRGASTDTQYF.